Detailed here is one T cell receptor (beta chain). What it recognizes is unknown. MiXCR, applied by TCRdb to the reads, yields one record per CDR3 protein. The data hold about 480,000 distinct CDR3 sequences, with 33% observed a single time. Trimming left V 6 bases short and J 0 bases short, with 9 bases between. The CDR3 covers 14 residues. Germline V gene lookup returns CDR1 MNHNY and CDR2 SVGAGI (reference sequence). This record comes from a study of T cell repertoires in cytomegalovirus infection. In the study overall: Well-studied HLA-B-restricted epitopes and recently identified HLA-C-restricted epitopes of CMV were both used in the study.

Material: cultured PBMCs, obtained from culture after CMV antigen stimulation. The sequence derives from a human donor in good health (CMV status not recorded). Some clones in this sample may be carry-over from other donors' samples. The chain carries TRBV6-6 and TRBJ1-5, with unresolved D. The CDR3 sequence is CASSRGNSNQPQHF. Here the CDR3 DNA reads TGTGCCAGCAGCCGGGGAAATAGCAATCAGCCCCAGCATTTT.